The 26 T cell receptor beta chains reported below all come from one sample, sequenced in a study of blood T cell repertoires in COVID-19. Some clones are missing from TCRdb's copy, which holds only in-frame ones; the method was immunoSEQ multiplex PCR. This sample has about 150,000 clones; roughly 84% occur once, and the top ten carry 9.8%. The sequenced material came from peripheral blood. These receptors came from a woman aged 45-65 years with acute or convalescent COVID-19.

The CDR3 reads CASSSTGGLYEQYF. CDR3 DNA sequence: TGTGCCAGCAGCTCGACAGGGGGACTCTACGAGCAGTACTTC. The rearrangement uses TRBV6-5 and TRBJ2-7; 9 positions agree with TRBD1. With V trimmed by 6 bases and J by 3 bases, 6 bases remained unmatched. The germline V gene encodes CDR1 MNHEY and CDR2 SVGAGI. The CDR3 is made up of 14 amino acids.

V usage is TRBV19 and J usage is TRBJ1-1; D is undetermined. From germline, CDR1 is LNHDA and CDR2 SQIVND (reference sequence). The CDR3 is made up of 11 amino acids. V lost 8 bases to trimming and J lost 0 bases, with 4 bases between them. In DNA form, the CDR3 reads TGTGCCAGTTTAGTGAACACTGAAGCTTTCTTT. Translation: CASLVNTEAFF.

The chain combines TRBV19 with TRBJ1-5; D is perhaps TRBD1 (6 bases). CDR1 is LNHDA, CDR2 SQIVND, per germline (reference sequence). Trimming removed 6 bases from V and 0 bases from J, with 12 bases in between. This CDR3 has 15 amino acids. The CDR3 spells CASSRTAYSNQPQHF. The CDR3 DNA sequence: TGTGCCAGTAGCCGGACAGCTTATAGCAATCAGCCCCAGCATTTT.

This sequence joins TRBV7-9 and TRBJ2-1, with D tentatively TRBD2 (7 bases). V was pared by 5 bases and J by 3 bases, with 17 bases between. Germline-derived CDR1 and CDR2 are SEHNR and FQNEAQ (reference sequence). The CDR3 loop spans 16 amino acids. The CDR3 sequence: CASSTGGGPLYNEQFF. CDR3 coding DNA: TGTGCCAGCAGCACCGGCGGGGGCCCCCTCTACAATGAGCAGTTCTTC. Based on the CDR3 plus reference TRBV7-9 and TRBJ2-1, the full variable domain is DTGVSQNPRHKITKRGQNVTFRCDPISEHNRLYWYRQTLGQGPEFLTYFQNEAQLEKSRLLSDRFSAERPKGSFSTLEIQRTEQGDSAMYLCASSTGGGPLYNEQFFGPGTRLTVL.

The chain combines TRBV5-1 with TRBJ2-5, with 9 bases that match TRBD2. CDR1 SGHRS and CDR2 YFSETQ come from the germline V gene. V was clipped by 3 bases and J by 2 bases; unmatched bases: 2. The CDR3 sequence is 14 residues long. The CDR3: CASSYSGGQETQYF. The CDR3 DNA reads TGCGCCAGCAGCTATAGCGGGGGACAAGAGACCCAGTACTTC.

This chain joins TRBV10-3 and TRBJ2-5; 7 positions agree with TRBD2. CDR1 is ENHRY and CDR2 is SYGVKD in the germline V gene. The trim removed 7 bases at V and 5 bases at J, leaving 7 bases unmatched. This CDR3 contains 13 residues. CDR3 loop: CAINAGAGETQYF. The CDR3 region has the DNA TGTGCCATCAACGCGGGAGCGGGGGAGACCCAGTACTTC.

The rearrangement uses TRBV19 and TRBJ1-4, with unresolved D. Between the trimmed V and J ends, which lost 6 bases and 6 bases, there was a span of 14 bases. The CDR3 loop spans 14 amino acids. CDR1 and CDR2 from the germline V gene are LNHDA and SQIVND (reference sequence). The CDR3 here is CASSPGIADEKLFF. Here the CDR3 DNA reads TGTGCCAGTAGCCCCGGGATCGCCGATGAAAAACTGTTTTTT.

The chain combines TRBV7-2 with TRBJ2-5; D is perhaps TRBD1 (5 bases). Germline CDR1 reads SGHTA; CDR2 reads FQGNSA. The CDR3 runs 13 residues. Trimming pared 6 bases from V and 4 bases from J, leaving 12 bases between. CDR3 loop: CASSPRVTETQYF. For the CDR3, the DNA is TGTGCCAGCAGTCCCAGGGTTACAGAGACCCAGTACTTC.

This chain uses TRBV28 with TRBJ2-5; 8 bases are a match to TRBD2. The CDR3 has 14 amino acids. V was pared by 6 bases and J by 4 bases, with 7 bases of the junction left unmatched. Looked up from germline, CDR1 is MDHEN and CDR2 is SYDVKM. The CDR3 DNA is TGTGCCAGCAGATCGGCGGGAGGTTCAGAGACCCAGTACTTC. Translation gives CASRSAGGSETQYF.

The chain employs TRBV3-1 (or the pseudogene TRBV3-2) and TRBJ2-1; TRBD1 matches at 8 bases. Trimming took 1 base from V and 10 from J; bases not matched to a gene: 6. Germline CDR1 LGHDT, CDR2 YNNKEL (reference sequence). The CDR3 contains 14 residues. CDR3: CASSQAGQGGEQFF. The DNA of the CDR3 is TGTGCCAGCAGCCAAGCCGGACAGGGAGGCGAGCAGTTCTTC.

The J gene is TRBJ1-1, the V gene TRBV21-1. TRBV21-1 counts as a pseudogene. This CDR3 is 15 amino acids long. The CDR3: CASSKETPGDTEAFF. The DNA for the CDR3 is TGTGCCAGCAGCAAAGAAACTCCCGGGGACACTGAAGCTTTCTTT.

This chain connects TRBV9 to TRBJ1-1, with D perhaps matching TRBD1 (6 bases). The CDR3 is made up of 15 amino acids. Germline assignment: CDR1 SGDLS and CDR2 YYNGEE. V was shortened by 4 bases and J by 3 bases, with 16 bases between the two germline ends. Written as DNA, the CDR3 is TGTGCCAGCAGCCTCAACGGGGGGCGGGACACTGAAGCTTTCTTT. Protein: CASSLNGGRDTEAFF.

V usage is TRBV7-3 and J usage is TRBJ2-3; D gene unclear. V was cut by 5 bases and J by 4 bases, with 22 bases left in between. Germline assignment: CDR1 SGHTA and CDR2 FQGTGA. The CDR3 runs 17 residues. CDR3 region: CASSRVPTPVSSDTQYF. The CDR3 DNA is TGTGCCAGCAGCCGAGTCCCGACTCCCGTGTCCTCAGATACGCAGTATTTT. The full variable domain, in which reference TRBV7-3 and TRBJ2-3 provide the parts outside the CDR3, is GAGVSQTPSNKVTEKGKYVELRCDPISGHTALYWYRQSLGQGPEFLIYFQGTGAADDSGLPNDRFFAVRPEGSVSTLKIQRTERGDSAVYLCASSRVPTPVSSDTQYFGPGTRLTVL.

This chain connects TRBV6-2 or TRBV6-3 to TRBJ1-5, with TRBD1 matching over 7 bases. Trimming removed 4 bases from V and 4 bases from J; junction bases left unmatched: 19. The CDR3 runs 19 residues. CDR1 and CDR2 (germline): MNHEY, SVGEGT. The CDR3 region has the DNA TGTGCCAGCAGTTTACGAGAAAATAAACACAGGGGCCGAAATCAGCCCCAGCATTTT. Translating gives CASSLRENKHRGRNQPQHF.

This clone has just one count. This chain connects TRBV7-2 to TRBJ1-1; tentative D call: TRBD1 (5 bases). The V and J ends lost 1 base and 4 bases respectively, with 22 bases between them. The CDR3 is 18 amino acids. Germline CDR1 is SGHTA and CDR2 is FQGNSA. CDR3 protein: CASSLESWGVGSTTEAFF. CDR3 nucleotides: TGTGCCAGCAGCTTAGAGAGTTGGGGCGTGGGCTCGACCACTGAAGCTTTCTTT.

This chain uses TRBV6-5 with TRBJ1-1, with a tentative D call TRBD1 (6 bases). The CDR3 consists of 16 residues. V was clipped by 0 bases and J by 3 bases, with 14 bases between them. CDR1 and CDR2 (germline): MNHEY, SVGAGI. The DNA for the CDR3 is TGTGCCAGCAGTTACTCCGGGGGGCGCTCGGACACTGAAGCTTTCTTT. Its protein is CASSYSGGRSDTEAFF.

This clone came up once. V and J are TRBV2 and TRBJ2-2, with 11 bases fitting TRBD1. Trimming cost V 5 bases and J 3 bases; bases outside gene matches: 2. The CDR3 totals 15 residues. Germline CDR1 SNHLY, CDR2 FYNNEI. The CDR3 nucleotides are TGTGCCAGCAGTTGGGACAGGGGGGACACCGGGGAGCTGTTTTTT. It specifies CASSWDRGDTGELFF.

This chain's CDR3 is CASSHQLPALGAQETQYF. CDR3 nucleotide sequence: TGCGCCAGCAGCCACCAACTTCCGGCTCTGGGGGCCCAAGAGACCCAGTACTTC. This chain connects TRBV4-3 to TRBJ2-5, with a possible D match to TRBD1 (6 bases). The CDR3 is 18 residues long. Germline assignment: CDR1 LGHNA and CDR2 YSLEER. Between the trimmed V and J ends, which lost 3 bases and 1 base, there was a span of 21 bases.

This clone showed up just once. The chain has TRBV5-1 and TRBJ1-2, with no clear D. The CDR3 has 13 amino acids. V lost 1 base and J 8 bases, leaving 12 bases between the germline ends. CDR1 is SGHRS, CDR2 YFSETQ, per germline. The CDR3 DNA reads as TGCGCCAGCAGCTTGAGCGGAACTCCGGGCTACACCTTC. Translating gives CASSLSGTPGYTF.

The chain is built from TRBV5-1 and TRBJ2-1; TRBD1 might be the D (6 bases). The ends were cut back, 2 bases at V and 9 bases at J, with 15 bases in the middle. The CDR3 totals 14 residues. Germline assignment: CDR1 SGHRS and CDR2 YFSETQ. The CDR3 sequence: CASSFDRWGFEQFF. The CDR3 DNA sequence: TGCGCCAGCAGCTTTGACAGGTGGGGTTTTGAGCAGTTCTTC.

V gene TRBV4-3 combines with J gene TRBJ2-1; no clear D gene. The CDR3 extends over 16 amino acids. Between the trimmed V and J ends, which lost 0 bases and 6 bases, there was a span of 15 bases. Germline loops: CDR1 LGHNA, CDR2 YSLEER. The CDR3 DNA reads as TGCGCCAGCAGCCAAGAAGGTTTTGGAGCGCTCAATGAGCAGTTCTTC. This encodes CASSQEGFGALNEQFF.

Regarding this clone: One end of the junction is discordant with germline, which a read error may explain. The chain joins TRBV6-1 to TRBJ1-3; unclear D gene. Germline V CDR1 and CDR2: MNHNS, SASEGT. The CDR3 is made up of 13 amino acids. CDR3 sequence (DNA): TGTGCCAGCAGGGAAGCTAATGGAAACACCATATATTTT. Protein sequence: CASREANGNTIYF.

The chain links TRBV29-1 to TRBJ2-3; 8 positions match TRBD1. The V gene end was trimmed by 7 bases and the J gene end by 0 bases; junction bases not matched to a gene: 6. Germline V gene sequence: CDR1 SQVTM, CDR2 ANQGSEA. There are 14 residues in the CDR3. The CDR3 loop reads CSAGQATSTDTQYF. DNA for the CDR3: TGCAGCGCGGGACAGGCAACTAGCACAGATACGCAGTATTTT.

CDR3 nucleotides: TGTGCCGCGGGCGGGAGGGGGGCCAAAAACATTCAGTACTTC. Its protein product is CAAGGRGAKNIQYF. The V and J genes are TRBV6-6 and TRBJ2-4; 9 bases line up with TRBD2. The CDR3 runs to 14 residues. The germline gives CDR1 MNHNY, CDR2 SVGAGI (reference sequence). J lost 1 base, V lost 11 bases, and 6 bases had no gene match.

The chain links TRBV19 to TRBJ2-1; 10 nucleotides align to TRBD2. The CDR3 has 15 amino acids. V gave up 6 bases and J gave up 1 base; unmatched junction bases: 3. The germline CDR1 and CDR2 sequences are LNHDA and SQIVND (reference sequence). CDR3 amino acids: CASRPTSGSYNEQFF. The CDR3 nucleotides read TGTGCCAGTAGACCGACTAGCGGGTCCTACAATGAGCAGTTCTTC.

The chain couples TRBV6-4 to TRBJ1-1, with 8 nucleotides matching TRBD1. J was trimmed by 2 bases and V by 5 bases; bases with no gene match: 1. There are 13 residues in the CDR3. Germline V gives CDR1 MRHNA, CDR2 SNTAGT. The chain's CDR3 is CASSTGGNTEAFF. CDR3 in DNA: TGTGCCAGCAGTACAGGGGGAAACACTGAAGCTTTCTTT.